The text below deals with one TCR beta chain. Its cognate antigen is unknown. The sample belongs to a study of OX40 agonist ivuxolimab in advanced cancers. Whole-study context: Antecedent anti-PD-1, anti-PD-L1 or anti-CTLA-4 therapy was permissible, with roughly 40% having received some. Three patients had partial responses: one hepatocellular carcinoma, two cutaneous melanoma.

Sequenced by immunoSEQ multiplex PCR; TCRdb stores in-frame clones only, minus some. The sample gives approximately 70,000 clones, about four fifths of which show up once; approximately 5.1% is in the top ten. CDR1 and CDR2 from the germline V gene are SGHAT and FQNNGV. CDR3 size: 14 residues. Autoimmune disease history or systemic immunosuppression was exclusionary. Study-wide results and limits: In a subset of nonresponders, normalized T-cell clonal expansion was also low.

The receptor was derived from an adult with an advanced solid tumor such as melanoma, head and neck, liver or kidney cancer. V gene TRBV11-2 combines with J gene TRBJ2-5; 11 bases match TRBD2. The end of the DNA is better explained by TRBJ2-7, so the J call may be wrong. The material was CD4+ or CD8+ T cells sorted from blood, obtained in a trial of the OX40 agonist ivuxolimab. The CDR3 region is CASSVSSGRYEQYF. CDR3 nucleotides: TGTGCCAGCAGCGTTTCTAGCGGGAGGTACGAGCAGTACTTC.